What follows describes a single T cell receptor beta chain. The junction shows a germline mismatch at one end, possibly a read error. Germline V gives CDR1 SSHAT, CDR2 FNYEAQ (reference sequence). The CDR3 length is 15 residues. The data are from a study of OX40 agonist ivuxolimab in advanced cancers. Study as a whole: Ivuxolimab was delivered to patients intravenously every 2 weeks at doses spanning 0.01 to 10 mg/kg. The dose-escalation cohort was approximately 80% male, with a mean age of about 58 years, ranging about 23 to 90.

TCRdb keeps only in-frame clones here, not all; method: immunoSEQ multiplex PCR. The repertoire holds roughly 77,000 clones, with about nine tenths as singletons. The receptor was isolated from an adult with an advanced solid tumor such as melanoma, head and neck, liver or kidney cancer. Here the sequenced sample was CD4+ or CD8+ T cells sorted from blood, taken in a trial of the OX40 agonist ivuxolimab. The chain couples TRBV7-7 to TRBJ2-1; D gene unclear. The CDR3 reads CASSLGLDSYNEQFF. CDR3 nucleotides: TGTGCTAGCAGCTTAGGCCTAGACTCCTACAATGAGCAGTTCTTC.